This TCR beta chain is drawn from a study of a mutant IDH1 vaccine in newly diagnosed glioma (dated by TCRdb to the early 2020s). For the wider study: Patients received eight vaccinations in weeks 1, 3, 5, 7, 11, 15, 19 and 23, corresponding to visits V03 through V10. Vaccination started 4-6 weeks after radiotherapy alone, or was given together with temozolomide cycles in the groups whose treatment included chemotherapy. Of the roughly 34 treated patients, roughly 60% were male and 37.5% were female, and the mean age was about 40 years. Prior to enrollment, standard therapy consisting of radiotherapy alone, temozolomide alone, or radiochemotherapy with temozolomide had been administered to patients, with the combination being received by most patients. Six visits were used for peripheral blood collection: V03 (baseline), V05, V07, V10, V12 and V13. For exploratory analyses, about 25 treated patients had longitudinal TCRB deep sequencing done wherever samples were available.

Of note for this clone: Its antigen specificity is not known. Base quality data are lacking; no much larger clone is found one base away.

The time point label on this specimen signifies: week 23, last vaccination. A 20-mer mutant IDH1 peptide at 300 micrograms in Montanide made up each vaccine dose, which was injected subcutaneously together with topical imiquimod. The donors had newly diagnosed IDH1-mutant astrocytomas of WHO grade 3 or 4 that showed loss of nuclear ATRX. The samples were drawn from NOA16, a multicentre, single-arm, open-label phase I trial in Germany that tested a mutant IDH1 peptide vaccine in humans for the first time. Genomic DNA for TCRB sequencing was extracted from EDTA blood using the DNeasy Blood and Tissue Kit. The CDR3 contains 15 residues, cysteine and phenylalanine counted. Just CDR3 DNA is preserved here, 45 bases in frame from base 1. The CDR1 and CDR2 encoded by the germline V gene (reference sequence) are MNHNY and SVGAGI. The junction shows trimming of 0 bases on V and 0 bases on J, and the gene matches do not reach 2 bases of it.

General conclusions and limits of the study: Vaccine-induced immune responses across multiple MHC alleles were detected in 90% to 95% of patients. The authors noted that analyses of patient blood samples could not be reproduced because of sample limitations. Changes in the top peripheral T cell clonotypes picked up by TCRB sequencing did not appear to be linked to pseudoprogression. PBMC samples for TCRB deep sequencing were selected based on availability.

The method was the immunoSEQ multiplex PCR assay. Rearranged TCR beta chain sequences were amplified with the hsTCRB Kit following the manufacturer's protocol. Sequencing of TCRB libraries was carried out on an Illumina MiSeq. The paper's processing steps were these. The kit vendor's proprietary platform handled demultiplexing, trimming and gene mapping. TCRdb took this table from immuneACCESS and kept in-frame rearrangements with V and J called. Such tables lack part of the clones; where checked against another copy, unresolved V genes explain under half of the gap, and the rest is unexplained. D and trimming come from the DNA, and the V and J calls and clone size come from that table. The sample records tens of thousands of clones, around 78% of which are singletons. The top ten clones comprise around 6.6% of the sample.

This clonotype originated in a woman aged 40 to 49 with glioma. Some clones in this sample may be carry-over from other donors' samples. In this chain, TRBV6-6 is recombined with TRBJ2-7, and 7 junctional nucleotides match TRBD1. The source was PBMCs, collected from a glioma patient whose treatment included an IDH1 peptide vaccine. The CDR3: CASSYSGDSSYEQYF. The nucleotide sequence is TGTGCCAGCAGTTACTCTGGGGACAGCTCCTACGAGCAGTACTTC.